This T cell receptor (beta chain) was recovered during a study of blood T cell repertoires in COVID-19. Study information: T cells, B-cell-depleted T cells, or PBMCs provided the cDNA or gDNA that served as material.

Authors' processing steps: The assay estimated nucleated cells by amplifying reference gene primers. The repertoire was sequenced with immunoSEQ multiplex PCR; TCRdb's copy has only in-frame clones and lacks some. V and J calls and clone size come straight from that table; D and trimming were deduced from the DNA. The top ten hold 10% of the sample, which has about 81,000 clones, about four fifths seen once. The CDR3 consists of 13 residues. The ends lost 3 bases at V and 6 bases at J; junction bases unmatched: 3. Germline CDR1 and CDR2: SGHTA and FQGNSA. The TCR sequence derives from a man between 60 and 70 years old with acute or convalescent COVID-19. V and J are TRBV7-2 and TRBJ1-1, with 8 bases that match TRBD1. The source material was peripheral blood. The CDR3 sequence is CASSFGQGAEAFF. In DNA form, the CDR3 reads TGTGCCAGCAGCTTTGGACAGGGCGCTGAAGCTTTCTTT. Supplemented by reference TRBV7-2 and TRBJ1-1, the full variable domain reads GAGVSQSPSNKVTEKGKDVELRCDPISGHTALYWYRQSLGQGLEFLIYFQGNSAPDKSGLPSDRFSAERTGGSVSTLTIQRTQQEDSAVYLCASSFGQGAEAFFGQGTRLTVV.